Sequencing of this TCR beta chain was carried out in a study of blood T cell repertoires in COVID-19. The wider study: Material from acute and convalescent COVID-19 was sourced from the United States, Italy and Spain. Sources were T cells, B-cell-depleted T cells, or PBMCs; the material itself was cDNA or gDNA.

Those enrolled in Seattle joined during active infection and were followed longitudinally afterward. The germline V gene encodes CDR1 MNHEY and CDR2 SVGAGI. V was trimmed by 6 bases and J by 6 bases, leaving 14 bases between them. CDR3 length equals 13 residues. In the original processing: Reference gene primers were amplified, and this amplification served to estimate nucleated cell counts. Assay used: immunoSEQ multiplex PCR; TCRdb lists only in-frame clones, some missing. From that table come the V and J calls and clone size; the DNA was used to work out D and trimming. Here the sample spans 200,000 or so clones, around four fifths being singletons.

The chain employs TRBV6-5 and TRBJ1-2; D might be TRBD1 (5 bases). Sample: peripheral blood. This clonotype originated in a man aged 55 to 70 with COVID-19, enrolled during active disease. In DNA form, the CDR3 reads TGTGCCAGCAGAGACATAGACAGAAATGGCTACACCTTC. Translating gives CASRDIDRNGYTF.